This paragraph reports one T cell receptor beta chain. Its antigen is as yet unknown. The PCR contained 60 Vbeta and 13 Jbeta primers. Clones were sequenced by immunoSEQ multiplex PCR, and TCRdb holds only the in-frame ones, with some missing. The sample carries around 150,000 clones, roughly 83% recorded once. The data originate from a study of cytomegalovirus exposure and HLA in healthy donors. Trimming removed 7 bases at V and 2 bases at J, with 35 bases between. Germline assignment: CDR1 LNHDA and CDR2 SQIVND (reference sequence). The CDR3 consists of 21 residues. Study findings and constraints: Cytomegalovirus association was assigned to about 150 TCR beta chains. It is likely that the observed cluster of highly shared sequence variants was a sequencing artifact. At a 0.05 false discovery rate, a later analysis found some 17,000 TCR beta sequences to be associated with HLA alleles.

Donors in the study were healthy people who gave bone marrow. V and J are TRBV19 and TRBJ1-1, with D maybe TRBD1 (6 bases). The sequencing input was PBMCs. The sequence derives from a human donor in good health. CDR3 bases: TGTGCCAGTACAGGCCGTTGGGACGCGGCATGGGCAAGGACAGCAAACACTGAAGCTTTCTTT. Residues: CASTGRWDAAWARTANTEAFF. The full variable domain, in which reference TRBV19 and TRBJ1-1 provide the parts outside the CDR3, is DGGITQSPKYLFRKEGQNVTLSCEQNLNHDAMYWYRQDPGQGLRLIYYSQIVNDFQKGDIAEGYSVSREKKESFPLTVTSAQKNPTAFYLCASTGRWDAAWARTANTEAFFGQGTRLTVV.